This note documents a single TCR beta chain sequence. Germline loops: CDR1 SNHLY, CDR2 FYNNEI. Trimming at V came to 6 bases and at J to 1 base, leaving 0 bases not matched to a gene. The CDR3 contains 13 residues. These data belong to a study of T cell changes during pregnancy in multiple sclerosis. The table came from immunoSEQ multiplex PCR; TCRdb's copy has only in-frame clones and leaves some out. The data hold about 120,000 clones, with approximately 95% observed a single time. The material was peripheral blood, obtained before pregnancy. This TCR came from a female donor with multiple sclerosis, enrolled in a pregnancy study. The V gene is TRBV2, the J gene TRBJ1-1; 9 bases align to TRBD1. CDR3 in amino acids: CASRDRGNTEAFF. CDR3 in DNA: TGTGCCAGCAGGGACAGGGGGAACACTGAAGCTTTCTTT. The entire variable domain, with the rest obtained from reference TRBV2 and TRBJ1-1, is as follows: EPEVTQTPSHQVTQMGQEVILRCVPISNHLYFYWYRQILGQKVEFLVSFYNNEISEKSEIFDDQFSVERPDGSNFTLKIRSTKLEDSAMYFCASRDRGNTEAFFGQGTRLTVV.